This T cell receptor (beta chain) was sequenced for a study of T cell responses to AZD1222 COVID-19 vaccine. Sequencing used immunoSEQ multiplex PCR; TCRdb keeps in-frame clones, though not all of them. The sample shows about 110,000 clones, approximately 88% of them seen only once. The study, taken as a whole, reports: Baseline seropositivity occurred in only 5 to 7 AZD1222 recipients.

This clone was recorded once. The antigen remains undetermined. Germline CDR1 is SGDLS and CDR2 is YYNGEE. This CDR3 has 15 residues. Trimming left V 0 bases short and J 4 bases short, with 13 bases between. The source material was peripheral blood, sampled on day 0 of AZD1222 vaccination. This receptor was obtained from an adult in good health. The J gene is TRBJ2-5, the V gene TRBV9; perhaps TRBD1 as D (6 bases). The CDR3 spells CASSVALQGIETQYF. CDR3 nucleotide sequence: TGTGCCAGCAGCGTAGCACTTCAGGGGATAGAGACCCAGTACTTC. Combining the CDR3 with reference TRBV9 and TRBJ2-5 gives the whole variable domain DSGVTQTPKHLITATGQRVTLRCSPRSGDLSVYWYQQSLDQGLQFLIQYYNGEERAKGNILERFSAQQFPDLHSELNLSSLELGDSALYFCASSVALQGIETQYFGPGTRLLVL.